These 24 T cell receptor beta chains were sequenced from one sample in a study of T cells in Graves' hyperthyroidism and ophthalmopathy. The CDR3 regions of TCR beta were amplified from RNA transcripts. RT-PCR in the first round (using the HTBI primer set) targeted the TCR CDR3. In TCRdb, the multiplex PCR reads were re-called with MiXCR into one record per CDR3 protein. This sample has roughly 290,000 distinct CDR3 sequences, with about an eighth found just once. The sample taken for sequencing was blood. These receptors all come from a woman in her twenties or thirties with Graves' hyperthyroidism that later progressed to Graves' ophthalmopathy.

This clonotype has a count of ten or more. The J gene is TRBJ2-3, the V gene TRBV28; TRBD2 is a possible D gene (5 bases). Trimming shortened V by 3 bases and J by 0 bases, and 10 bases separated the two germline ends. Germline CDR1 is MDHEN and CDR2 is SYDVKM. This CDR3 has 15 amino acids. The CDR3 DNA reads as TGTGCCAGCAGTTTGGCGGGCATTAGCACAGATACGCAGTATTTT. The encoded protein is CASSLAGISTDTQYF.

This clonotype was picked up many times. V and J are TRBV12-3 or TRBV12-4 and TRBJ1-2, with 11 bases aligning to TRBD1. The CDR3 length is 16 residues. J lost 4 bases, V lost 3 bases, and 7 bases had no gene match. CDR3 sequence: CASSFRDRGSFYGYTF. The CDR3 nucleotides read TGTGCCAGCAGTTTCAGGGACAGGGGGTCCTTCTATGGCTACACCTTC.

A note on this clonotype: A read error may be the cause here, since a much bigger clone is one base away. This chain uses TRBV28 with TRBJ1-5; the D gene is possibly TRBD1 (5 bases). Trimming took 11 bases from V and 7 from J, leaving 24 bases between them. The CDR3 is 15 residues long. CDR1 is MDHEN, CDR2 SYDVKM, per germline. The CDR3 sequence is CACKEGQGPRQPQHF. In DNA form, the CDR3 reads TGTGCCTGCAAGGAGGGTCAGGGTCCGCGGCAGCCCCAGCATTTT. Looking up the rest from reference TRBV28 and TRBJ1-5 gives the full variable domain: DVKVTQSSRYLVKRTGEKVFLECVQDMDHENMFWYRQDPGLGLRLIYFSYDVKMKEKGDIPEGYSVSREKKERFSLILESASTNQTSMYLCACKEGQGPRQPQHFGDGTRLSIL.

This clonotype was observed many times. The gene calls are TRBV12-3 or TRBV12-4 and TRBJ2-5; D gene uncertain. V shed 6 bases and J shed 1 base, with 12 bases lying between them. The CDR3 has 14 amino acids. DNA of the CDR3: TGTGCCAGCAGCCTACTTTGGGCCCAAGAGACCCAGTACTTC. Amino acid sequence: CASSLLWAQETQYF.

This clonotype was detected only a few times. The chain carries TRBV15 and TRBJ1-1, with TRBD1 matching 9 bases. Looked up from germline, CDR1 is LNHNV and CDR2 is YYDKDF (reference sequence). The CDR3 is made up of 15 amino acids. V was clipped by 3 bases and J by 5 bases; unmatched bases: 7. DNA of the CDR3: TGTGCCACCAGCAGGGGCTGGGACAGGGAGACTGAAGCTTTCTTT. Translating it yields CATSRGWDRETEAFF.

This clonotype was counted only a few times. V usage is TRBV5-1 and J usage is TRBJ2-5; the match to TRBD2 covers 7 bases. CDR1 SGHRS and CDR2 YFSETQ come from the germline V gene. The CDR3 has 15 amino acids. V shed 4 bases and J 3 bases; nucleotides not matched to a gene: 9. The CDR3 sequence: CASSRQVLAEETQYF. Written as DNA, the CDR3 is TGCGCCAGCAGCCGACAAGTGCTAGCGGAAGAGACCCAGTACTTC.

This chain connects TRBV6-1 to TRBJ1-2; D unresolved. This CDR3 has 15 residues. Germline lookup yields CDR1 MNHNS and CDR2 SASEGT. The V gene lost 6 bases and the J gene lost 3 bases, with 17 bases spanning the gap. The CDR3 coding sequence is TGTGCCAGCAGCACAGTTTTCTTGGCGGACTATGGCTACACCTTC. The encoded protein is CASSTVFLADYGYTF.

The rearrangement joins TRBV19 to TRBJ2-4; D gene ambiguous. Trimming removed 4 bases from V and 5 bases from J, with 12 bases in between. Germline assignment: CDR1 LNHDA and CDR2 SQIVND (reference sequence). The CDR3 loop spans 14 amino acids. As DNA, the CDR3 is TGTGCCAGTAGTAGACAAGACGGACAAAACATTCAGTACTTC. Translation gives CASSRQDGQNIQYF.

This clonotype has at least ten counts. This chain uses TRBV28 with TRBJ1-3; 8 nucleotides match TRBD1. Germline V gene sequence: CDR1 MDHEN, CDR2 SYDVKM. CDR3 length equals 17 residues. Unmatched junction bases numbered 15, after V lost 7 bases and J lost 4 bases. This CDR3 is CASTPQGQAGSGNTIYF. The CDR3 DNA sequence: TGTGCCAGCACTCCCCAGGGACAGGCAGGATCCGGAAACACCATATATTTT. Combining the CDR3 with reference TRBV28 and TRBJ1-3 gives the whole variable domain DVKVTQSSRYLVKRTGEKVFLECVQDMDHENMFWYRQDPGLGLRLIYFSYDVKMKEKGDIPEGYSVSREKKERFSLILESASTNQTSMYLCASTPQGQAGSGNTIYFGEGSWLTVV.

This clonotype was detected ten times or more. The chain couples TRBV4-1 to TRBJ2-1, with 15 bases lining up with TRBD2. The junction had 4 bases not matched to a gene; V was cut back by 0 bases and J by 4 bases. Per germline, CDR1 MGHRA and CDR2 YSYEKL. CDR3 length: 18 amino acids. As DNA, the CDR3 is TGCGCCAGCAGCCAAGAGGGACTAGCGGGAGGCTGGTACAATGAGCAGTTCTTC. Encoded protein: CASSQEGLAGGWYNEQFF.

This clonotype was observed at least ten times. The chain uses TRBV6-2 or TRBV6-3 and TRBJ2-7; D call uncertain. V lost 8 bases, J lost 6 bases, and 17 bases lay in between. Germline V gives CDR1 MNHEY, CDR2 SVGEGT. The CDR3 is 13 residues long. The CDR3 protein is CASLERWSGEQYF. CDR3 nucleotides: TGTGCCAGCCTCGAACGCTGGAGTGGCGAGCAGTACTTC.

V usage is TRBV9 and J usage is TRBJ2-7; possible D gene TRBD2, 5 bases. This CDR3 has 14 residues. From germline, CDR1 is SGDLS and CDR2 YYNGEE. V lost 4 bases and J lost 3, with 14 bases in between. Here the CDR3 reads CASSPAPGSYEQYF. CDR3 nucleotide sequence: TGTGCCAGCAGCCCGGCACCTGGGAGCTACGAGCAGTACTTC.

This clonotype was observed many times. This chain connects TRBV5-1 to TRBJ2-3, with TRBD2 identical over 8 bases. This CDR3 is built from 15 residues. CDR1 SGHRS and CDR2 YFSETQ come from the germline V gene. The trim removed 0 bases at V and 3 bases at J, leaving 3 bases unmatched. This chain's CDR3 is CASSLDPGGTDTQYF. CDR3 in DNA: TGCGCCAGCAGCTTGGATCCGGGGGGGACAGATACGCAGTATTTT.

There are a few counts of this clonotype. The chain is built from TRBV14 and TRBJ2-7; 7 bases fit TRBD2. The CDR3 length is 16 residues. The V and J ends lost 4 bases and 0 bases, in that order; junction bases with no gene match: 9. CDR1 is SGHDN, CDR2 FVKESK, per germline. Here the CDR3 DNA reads TGTGCCAGCAGCCCGCTGTTGGGCGGGAGCTCCTACGAGCAGTACTTC. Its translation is CASSPLLGGSSYEQYF.

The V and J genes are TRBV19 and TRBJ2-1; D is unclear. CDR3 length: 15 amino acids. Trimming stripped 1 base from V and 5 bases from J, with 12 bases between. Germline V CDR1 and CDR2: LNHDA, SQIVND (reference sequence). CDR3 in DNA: TGTGCCAGTAGTATAGTACCCGGACCCCACAATGAGCAGTTCTTC. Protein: CASSIVPGPHNEQFF.

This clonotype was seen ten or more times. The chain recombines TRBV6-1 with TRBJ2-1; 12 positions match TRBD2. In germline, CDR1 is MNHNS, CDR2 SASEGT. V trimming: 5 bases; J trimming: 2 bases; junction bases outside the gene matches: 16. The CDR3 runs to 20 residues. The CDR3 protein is CASSFRTGTSGRPAYNEQFF. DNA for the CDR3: TGTGCCAGCAGTTTCCGTACCGGGACTAGCGGGCGGCCCGCCTACAATGAGCAGTTCTTC.

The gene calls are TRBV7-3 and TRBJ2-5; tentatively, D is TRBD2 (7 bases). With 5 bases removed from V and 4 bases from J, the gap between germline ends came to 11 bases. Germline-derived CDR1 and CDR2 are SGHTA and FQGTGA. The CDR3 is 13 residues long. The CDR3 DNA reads TGTGCCAGCAGCAGGGGGGGGCCAGAGACCCAGTACTTC. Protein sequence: CASSRGGPETQYF.

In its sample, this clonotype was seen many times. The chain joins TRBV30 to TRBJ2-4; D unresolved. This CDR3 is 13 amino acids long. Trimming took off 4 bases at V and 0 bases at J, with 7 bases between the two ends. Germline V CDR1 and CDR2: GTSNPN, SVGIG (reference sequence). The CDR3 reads CAWTPLAKNIQYF. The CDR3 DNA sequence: TGTGCCTGGACCCCCCTAGCCAAAAACATTCAGTACTTC.

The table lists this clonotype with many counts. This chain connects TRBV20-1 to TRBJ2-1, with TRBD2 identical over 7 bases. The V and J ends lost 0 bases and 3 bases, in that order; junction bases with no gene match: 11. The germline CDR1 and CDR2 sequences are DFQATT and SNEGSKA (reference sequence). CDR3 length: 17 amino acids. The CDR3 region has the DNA TGCAGTGCTAGAGATCCCCTCAGCGGGACCAACTACAATGAGCAGTTCTTC. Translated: CSARDPLSGTNYNEQFF.

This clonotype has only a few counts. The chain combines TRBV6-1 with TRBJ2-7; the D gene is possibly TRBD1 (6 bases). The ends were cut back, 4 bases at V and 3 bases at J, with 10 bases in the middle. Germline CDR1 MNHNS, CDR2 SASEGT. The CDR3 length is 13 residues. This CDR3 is CASSGDTCYEQYF. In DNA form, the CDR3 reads TGTGCCAGCAGTGGGGACACCTGCTACGAGCAGTACTTC.

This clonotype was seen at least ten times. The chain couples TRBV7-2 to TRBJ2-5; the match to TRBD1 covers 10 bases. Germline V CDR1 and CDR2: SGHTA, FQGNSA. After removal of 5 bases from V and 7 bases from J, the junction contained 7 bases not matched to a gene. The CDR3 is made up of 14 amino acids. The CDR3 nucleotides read TGTGCCAGCAGCCCCGGACAGGGGGTGGTGACCCAGTACTTC. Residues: CASSPGQGVVTQYF.

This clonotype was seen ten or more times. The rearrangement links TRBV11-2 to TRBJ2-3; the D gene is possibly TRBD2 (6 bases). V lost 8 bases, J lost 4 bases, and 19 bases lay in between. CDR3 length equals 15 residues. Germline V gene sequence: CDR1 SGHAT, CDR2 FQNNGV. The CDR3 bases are TGTGCCAGCCTAAGGGCAGGAGGGGAGCCAGATACGCAGTATTTT. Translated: CASLRAGGEPDTQYF.

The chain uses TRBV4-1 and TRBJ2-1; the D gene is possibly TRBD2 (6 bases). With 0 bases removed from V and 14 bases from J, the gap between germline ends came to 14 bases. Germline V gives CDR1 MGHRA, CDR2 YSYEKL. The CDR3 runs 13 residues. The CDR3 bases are TGCGCCAGCAGCCAAGATACCGCTAGCGAGAAGTTCTTC. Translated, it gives CASSQDTASEKFF.

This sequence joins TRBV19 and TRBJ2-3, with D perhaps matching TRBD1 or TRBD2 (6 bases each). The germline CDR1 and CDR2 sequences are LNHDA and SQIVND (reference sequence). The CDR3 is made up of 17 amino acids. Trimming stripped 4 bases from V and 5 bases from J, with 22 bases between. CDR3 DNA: TGTGCCAGTAGTAGTTGGTCGGGGTACAGGGAGGTAGATACGCAGTATTTT. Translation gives CASSSWSGYREVDTQYF.